The rows below give T cell receptor beta chains drawn from one sample of a study of cytomegalovirus exposure and HLA in healthy donors. TCRdb's table, derived via immunoSEQ multiplex PCR, lists solely in-frame clones and lacks some. The profile shows some 120,000 clones, over 90% of them singletons. Material: PBMCs. These receptors were taken from a woman between 18 and 29 years old in good health and CMV-seronegative. The CDR3 runs from the conserved cysteine through the conserved F or W. The order of the fields is clone size, V gene, J gene, D gene, CDR3 protein, CDR3 DNA. A D gene is named only where the DNA matches it firmly. Part of the rows lack a size; the others show once, few, many or a class for expanded clones.

>once|TRBV10-3|TRBJ2-7|TRBD2
CAIRTSGYYEQYF
TGTGCCATCAGAACTAGCGGGTACTACGAGCAGTACTTC
>-|TRBV4-1|TRBJ2-7|TRBD1
CASSGFGDRAYEQYF
TGCGCCAGCAGCGGATTCGGGGACAGGGCCTACGAGCAGTACTTC
>-|TRBV7-2|TRBJ1-2|TRBD1
CASSSSGQVRGYTF
TGTGCCAGCAGCTCCTCCGGACAGGTGCGGGGCTACACCTTC
>-|TRBV5-1|TRBJ2-2|TRBD2
CASRAPERDNTGELFF
TGCGCCAGCAGGGCCCCCGAGCGGGATAACACCGGGGAGCTGTTTTTT
>-|TRBV5-4|TRBJ2-7|TRBD1
CASSTRDSGYEQYF
TGTGCCAGCAGCACTCGGGACAGTGGGTACGAGCAGTACTTC
>few|TRBV28|TRBJ1-3|TRBD1
CASSAIDREGTIYF
TGTGCCAGCAGTGCGATTGACAGGGAAGGCACCATATATTTT
>-|TRBV30|TRBJ1-4|-
CAWSAGGLEKLFF
TGTGCCTGGAGTGCGGGAGGGTTGGAAAAACTGTTTTTT
>once|TRBV28|TRBJ1-3|-
CASSWTNSGNTIYF
TGTGCCAGCAGTTGGACAAACTCTGGAAACACCATATATTTT
>-|TRBV6-5|TRBJ1-2|TRBD1
CASRHRGGGYTF
TGTGCCAGCAGGCACAGGGGTGGGGGCTACACCTTC
>-|TRBV9|TRBJ1-1|-
CASSVGLWGQTEAFF
TGTGCCAGCAGCGTAGGCCTCTGGGGGCAGACTGAAGCTTTCTTT
>-|TRBV10-3|TRBJ1-5|TRBD1
CAISEGQGGPQHF
TGTGCCATCAGTGAGGGACAGGGCGGGCCCCAGCATTTT
>-|TRBV4-1|TRBJ1-1|-
CASSQEGSGAREAFF
TGCGCCAGCAGCCAAGAGGGTAGCGGGGCAAGAGAAGCTTTCTTT
>-|TRBV11-2|TRBJ1-2|-
CASSLEMQGQGYTF
TGTGCCAGCAGCTTAGAGATGCAGGGCCAAGGCTACACCTTC
>-|TRBV5-1|TRBJ2-1|TRBD1
CASSSGQSTYNEQFF
TGCGCCAGCAGCTCGGGACAGAGTACTTATAATGAGCAGTTCTTC
>-|TRBV27|TRBJ1-1|TRBD1
CASSYTGTGSTEAFF
TGTGCCAGCAGCTATACCGGGACAGGGTCGACTGAAGCTTTCTTT
>-|TRBV4-1|TRBJ1-2|-
CASSARVPQGVFDGYTF
TGCGCCAGCAGCGCCCGCGTTCCCCAAGGAGTGTTCGATGGCTACACCTTC
>-|TRBV5-6|TRBJ1-6|TRBD1
CASSLLDRANSPLHF
TGTGCCAGCAGCCTACTGGACAGGGCGAATTCACCCCTCCACTTT
>-|TRBV9|TRBJ2-1|-
CASSVGVAPNEQFF
TGTGCCAGCAGCGTAGGAGTAGCGCCAAATGAGCAGTTCTTC
>once|TRBV2|TRBJ1-5|-
CASSRDRDNQPQHF
TGTGCCAGCAGTCGAGACAGAGACAATCAGCCCCAGCATTTT
>-|TRBV6-6|TRBJ1-4|TRBD1
CASSYLQGGNEKLFF
TGTGCCAGCAGTTACTTACAGGGGGGTAATGAAAAACTGTTTTTT
>-|TRBV25-1|TRBJ2-7|-
CASSFRYEQYF
TGTGCCAGCAGTTTCAGGTACGAGCAGTACTTC
>-|TRBV4-2|TRBJ1-4|-
CASSQDRHRAEEKLFF
TGTGCCAGCAGCCAAGATCGACACAGGGCCGAGGAAAAACTGTTTTTT
>-|TRBV7-2|TRBJ2-1|TRBD2
CASSSTSGRNEQFF
TGTGCCAGCAGCTCGACTAGCGGGAGGAATGAGCAGTTCTTC
>-|TRBV5-1|TRBJ2-1|TRBD1
CASSLAPGGYNEQFF
TGCGCCAGCAGCTTGGCTCCAGGGGGCTACAATGAGCAGTTCTTC
>-|TRBV6-5|TRBJ1-5|TRBD1
CASTTQGTWSQPQHF
TGTGCCAGCACCACACAGGGGACGTGGAGTCAGCCCCAGCATTTT
>few|TRBV5-1|TRBJ2-7|-
CASSAYYRASQSYEQYF
TGCGCCAGCAGCGCATACTACAGGGCGAGTCAATCCTACGAGCAGTACTTC
>once|TRBV5-6|TRBJ1-5|-
CASSLDRDQPQHF
TGTGCCAGCAGCTTGGATCGAGATCAGCCCCAGCATTTT
>-|TRBV7-9|TRBJ1-1|-
CASSLSDTEAFF
TGTGCCAGCAGCCTTAGCGACACTGAAGCTTTCTTT
>-|TRBV9|TRBJ1-2|-
CASSVGQGLNYGYTF
TGTGCCAGCAGCGTCGGCCAGGGGCTGAACTATGGCTACACCTTC
>-|TRBV9|TRBJ2-1|TRBD1
CASSVNRGASLYNEQFF
TGTGCCAGCAGCGTGAACAGGGGCGCTTCCTTATACAATGAGCAGTTCTTC
>-|TRBV2|TRBJ2-2|-
CASRQGGNTGELFF
TGTGCCAGCAGACAGGGCGGGAACACCGGGGAGCTGTTTTTT
>-|TRBV7-2|TRBJ1-2|-
CASSLALGSRGGADYGYTF
TGTGCCAGCAGCTTAGCGCTCGGTTCACGGGGGGGTGCTGACTATGGCTACACCTTC
>-|TRBV28|TRBJ1-4|-
CASSLLAAGGEKLFF
TGTGCCAGCAGCCTCCTTGCGGCCGGTGGGGAAAAACTGTTTTTT
>-|TRBV2|TRBJ1-6|TRBD1
CASSPQGLGNSPLHF
TGTGCCAGCAGTCCACAGGGGCTCGGTAATTCACCCCTCCACTTT
>-|TRBV6-6|TRBJ2-3|-
CASSYSSRPTDTQYF
TGTGCCAGCAGTTACTCCTCCAGGCCCACAGATACGCAGTATTTT
>-|TRBV7-2|TRBJ2-1|TRBD1
CASSLAVSGTGVEQFF
TGTGCCAGCAGCTTAGCGGTATCTGGGACAGGGGTCGAGCAGTTCTTC
>-|TRBV11-2|TRBJ1-6|-
CASSLGGGSPLHF
TGTGCCAGCAGCTTGGGTGGCGGTTCACCCCTCCACTTT
>once|TRBV6-5|TRBJ1-1|TRBD1
CASSYSDRVWTEAFF
TGTGCCAGCAGTTACTCGGACAGGGTTTGGACTGAAGCTTTCTTT
>-|TRBV7-8|TRBJ1-4|-
CASSLSRGYREKLFF
TGTGCCAGCAGCTTATCAAGGGGTTATAGGGAAAAACTGTTTTTT
>once|TRBV20-1|TRBJ2-1|-
CSARILVDPFF
TGCAGTGCTAGAATACTAGTAGATCCGTTCTTC
>once|TRBV18|TRBJ1-2|TRBD1
CASSRQGQGGYTF
TGTGCCAGCTCACGGCAGGGACAGGGTGGCTACACCTTC
>-|TRBV28|TRBJ1-2|-
CASSPYAGYGYTF
TGTGCCAGCAGTCCGTATGCAGGCTATGGCTACACCTTC
>-|TRBV15|TRBJ1-5|-
CATSRSAGEYQPQHF
TGTGCCACCAGCAGATCGGCAGGGGAATATCAGCCCCAGCATTTT
>-|TRBV10-2|TRBJ2-7|TRBD2
CASSESMGEGYEQYF
TGCGCCAGCAGTGAGTCGATGGGGGAGGGCTACGAGCAGTACTTC
>once|TRBV28|TRBJ2-7|-
CASSVTGLSYYEQYF
TGTGCCAGCAGTGTCACAGGGTTGTCTTACTACGAGCAGTACTTC
>-|TRBV7-3|TRBJ1-2|TRBD1
CASSPDRTQGYTF
TGTGCCAGCAGCCCGGACAGGACCCAAGGCTACACCTTC
>once|TRBV5-1|TRBJ2-5|-
CASRVNAARGETQYF
TGCGCCAGCCGAGTGAACGCCGCTAGGGGAGAGACCCAGTACTTC
>-|TRBV21-1|TRBJ2-7|-
CASCPPGQGSYEQYF
TGTGCCAGCTGCCCACCGGGACAGGGGTCCTACGAGCAGTACTTC